These 32 T cell receptor beta chains originate from one sample sequenced in a study of blood T cells in healthy people across ages. A second about 6 to 11 cycle PCR used barcoded and J-beta primers. TCRdb passed the 5' RACE reads through MiXCR, listing each CDR3 protein once. The sample contains 700,000 to 850,000 distinct CDR3 sequences, roughly 40% of which appear only once. Sequencing input: blood. The source of these receptors is a man younger than 35 in good health.

This clonotype was observed a handful of times. This chain joins TRBV4-2 and TRBJ1-6; possibly TRBD1 for D (5 bases). From germline, CDR1 is LGHNA and CDR2 YNFKEQ. Trimming cost V 4 bases and J 7 bases, with 14 bases left between them. The CDR3 extends over 15 amino acids. CDR3 coding DNA: TGTGCCAGCAGCCGGGGGAAGGGTTTCAATTCACCCCTCCACTTT. This codes for CASSRGKGFNSPLHF.

This clonotype was observed a few times. V gene TRBV12-3 or TRBV12-4 combines with J gene TRBJ1-1, with a possible D match to TRBD1 (6 bases). The V gene lost 9 bases and the J gene lost 7 bases, with 18 bases spanning the gap. The CDR3 consists of 13 residues. The CDR3 DNA sequence: TGTGCCAGTTACTTAGCAGGGGCGGGTGAAGCTTTCTTT. It codes for CASYLAGAGEAFF.

V is TRBV20-1 and J is TRBJ2-4; the match to TRBD1 covers 8 bases. Germline V gives CDR1 DFQATT, CDR2 SNEGSKA (reference sequence). This CDR3 spans 15 amino acids. The J segment lost 13 bases and the V segment lost 0 bases, leaving 14 bases of the junction unmatched. CDR3 loop: CSARDLDRAIYGQYF. In DNA, the CDR3 is TGCAGTGCTAGAGATTTGGACAGGGCAATCTACGGGCAGTACTTC.

The chain couples TRBV4-3 to TRBJ2-1; D is perhaps TRBD1 or TRBD2 (5 bases each). This CDR3 spans 16 amino acids. Looked up from germline, CDR1 is LGHNA and CDR2 is YSLEER. V lost 0 bases and J 6 bases, leaving 15 bases between the germline ends. Here the CDR3 reads CASSQDSGTALNEQFF. As DNA, the CDR3 is TGCGCCAGCAGCCAAGATTCCGGGACCGCCCTCAATGAGCAGTTCTTC.

This clonotype was counted between two and nine times. The V call is TRBV25-1, the J call TRBJ2-1; the D gene could be TRBD1 or TRBD2 (5 bases each). Trimming stripped 4 bases from V and 0 bases from J, with 10 bases between. The CDR3 covers 15 residues. CDR1 and CDR2 (germline): MGHDK, SYGVNS. This CDR3 is CASSARGPSYNEQFF. The CDR3 nucleotides are TGTGCCAGCAGTGCTCGGGGCCCCTCCTACAATGAGCAGTTCTTC. The full variable domain, its missing parts supplied by reference TRBV25-1 and TRBJ2-1, is EADIYQTPRYLVIGTGKKITLECSQTMGHDKMYWYQQDPGMELHLIHYSYGVNSTEKGDLSSESTVSRIRTEHFPLTLESARPSHTSQYLCASSARGPSYNEQFFGPGTRLTVL.

About this clonotype: This may arise from a read error, as a much more abundant clone is one base away. The gene calls are TRBV4-1 and TRBJ2-7; maybe TRBD1 (6 bases). The better agreement between TRBJ2-5 and the DNA end casts doubt on the J call. The CDR3 has 16 residues. Germline assignment: CDR1 MGHRA and CDR2 YSYEKL. Here the CDR3 DNA reads TGCGCCAGCAGCCAACAAGGACAGACCCTCAAAGGGACCCAGTACTTC. It codes for CASSQQGQTLKGTQYF.

This clonotype was observed a handful of times. This chain joins TRBV7-2 and TRBJ2-2, with D tentatively TRBD1 (6 bases). CDR1 SGHTA and CDR2 FQGNSA come from the germline V gene. V was trimmed by 2 bases and J by 4 bases, leaving 14 bases between them. The CDR3 sequence is 16 residues long. As DNA, the CDR3 is TGTGCCAGCAGCTTATTGGGCAGGGGCATCACCGGGGAGCTGTTTTTT. This encodes CASSLLGRGITGELFF.

To note about this clonotype: A much larger clonotype is one base distant, so this may be a read error. The chain has TRBV6-5 and TRBJ2-3, with a possible D match to TRBD2 (6 bases). V lost 7 bases, J lost 2 bases, and 13 bases lay in between. The CDR3 length is 14 residues. The germline V gene encodes CDR1 MNHEY and CDR2 SVGAGI. The CDR3 protein is CASNPWRDTDTQYF. Here the CDR3 DNA reads TGTGCCAGCAACCCATGGCGGGACACAGATACGCAGTATTTT.

The chain joins TRBV20-1 to TRBJ2-2; D assignment may be TRBD1 or TRBD2 (5 bases each). V lost 5 bases and J lost 1, with 8 bases in between. The CDR3 has 13 amino acids. Looked up from germline, CDR1 is DFQATT and CDR2 is SNEGSKA (reference sequence). CDR3 region: CSAGTENTGELFF. The CDR3, as DNA: TGCAGTGCTGGGACGGAGAACACCGGGGAGCTGTTTTTT.

The CDR3 sequence is CASSGNSRAGMEFF. The DNA of the CDR3 is TGTGCCAGCAGTGGGAACAGCCGTGCGGGGATGGAGTTCTTC. The genes are TRBV2 and TRBJ2-1, with D tentatively TRBD2 (6 bases). Germline-derived CDR1 and CDR2 are SNHLY and FYNNEI. The CDR3 contains 14 residues. Trimming left V 4 bases short and J 14 bases short, with 21 bases between.

This chain joins TRBV10-3 and TRBJ1-2, with D maybe TRBD1 (5 bases). Germline V gene lookup returns CDR1 ENHRY and CDR2 SYGVKD. This CDR3 has 15 amino acids. The V end was cut by 0 bases, the J end by 6 bases, with 14 bases between. As DNA, the CDR3 is TGTGCCATCAGTGAGTCGGAGGTAGGACATCATGGCTACACCTTC. It specifies CAISESEVGHHGYTF.

With regard to this clonotype: The junction does not match germline at one end; this may be a read error. The CDR3 loop is CPSSPPGTGSNGYTF. The CDR3 DNA reads TGCCCCAGCAGCCCACCCGGGACAGGGTCCAATGGCTACACCTTC. The chain recombines TRBV4-1 with TRBJ1-2, with TRBD1 identical over 9 bases. Germline values: CDR1 MGHRA, CDR2 YSYEKL. CDR3 length equals 15 residues.

The chain recombines TRBV4-3 with TRBJ2-5, with a possible D match to TRBD1 (6 bases). This CDR3 is built from 15 residues. The V gene's germline CDR1 is LGHNA and CDR2 YSLEER. V dropped 2 bases and J dropped 1 base, with 11 bases sitting between them. The CDR3 spells CASSQNWDTQETQYF. In nucleotides, the CDR3 is TGCGCCAGCAGCCAAAACTGGGACACCCAAGAGACCCAGTACTTC.

The chain carries TRBV13 and TRBJ2-3; TRBD2 aligns across 12 bases. Germline V gene lookup returns CDR1 PRHDT and CDR2 FYEKMQ (reference sequence). The CDR3 is 16 residues long. V shed 4 bases and J 10 bases; nucleotides not matched to a gene: 12. CDR3 nucleotide sequence: TGTGCCAGCAGCTCCTCCCTAGCGGGGGGGCCGGTGGCGCAGTATTTT. Its translation is CASSSSLAGGPVAQYF.

The chain recombines TRBV5-1 with TRBJ2-7; the match to TRBD1 covers 7 bases. CDR3 size: 15 residues. CDR1 is SGHRS and CDR2 is YFSETQ in the germline V gene. V trimming: 0 bases; J trimming: 7 bases; junction bases outside the gene matches: 10. The CDR3 reads CASSLAPGQSNEQYF. The CDR3 DNA follows: TGCGCCAGCAGCTTGGCTCCGGGACAGAGTAATGAGCAGTACTTC. The full variable domain, with the rest looked up from reference TRBV5-1 and TRBJ2-7, is KAGVTQTPRYLIKTRGQQVTLSCSPISGHRSVSWYQQTPGQGLQFLFEYFSETQRNKGNFPGRFSGRQFSNSRSEMNVSTLELGDSALYLCASSLAPGQSNEQYFGPGTRLTVT.

V is TRBV20-1 and J is TRBJ2-1; TRBD2 agrees at 8 bases. The germline CDR1 and CDR2 sequences are DFQATT and SNEGSKA (reference sequence). Germline trimming cut 1 base from V and 6 bases from J; bases unmatched to any gene: 8. This CDR3 is 15 amino acids long. The CDR3 reads CSARALGGGPNEQFF. The DNA for the CDR3 is TGCAGTGCTAGAGCCCTCGGCGGGGGGCCCAATGAGCAGTTCTTC.

This clonotype was seen a handful of times. The J gene is TRBJ2-5, the V gene TRBV10-3, with TRBD1 identical over 9 bases. The CDR3 consists of 15 residues. The germline V gene has CDR1 ENHRY and CDR2 SYGVKD. V shed 3 bases, J shed 2 bases, and the junction held 4 bases outside the gene matches. The CDR3, as DNA: TGTGCCATCAGTGATGGGACAGGGCGGCAAGAGACCCAGTACTTC. This gives the protein CAISDGTGRQETQYF.

The table lists this clonotype with many counts. This chain joins TRBV4-3 and TRBJ1-4, with 7 bases identical to TRBD1. The V segment lost 3 bases and the J segment 1 base; nucleotides outside the gene matches: 2. The CDR3 runs 15 residues. Germline CDR1 is LGHNA and CDR2 is YSLEER. In DNA form, the CDR3 reads TGCGCCAGCAGCCAGGGACAGCTAACTAATGAAAAACTGTTTTTT. Protein product: CASSQGQLTNEKLFF.

About this clonotype: Germline is not matched at one junction end, which may reflect a read error. CDR3 nucleotide sequence: TGCGCCAGCAGTCACCATAGCGGGACAACAGATACGCAGTATTTT. Amino acids: CASSHHSGTTDTQYF. This sequence joins TRBV6-5 and TRBJ2-3; TRBD2 matches 8 bases. The length of the CDR3 is 15 residues. Germline assignment: CDR1 MNHEY and CDR2 SVGAGI.

Details on this clonotype: A much more abundant neighbour one base away suggests this may be a read error. The rearrangement links TRBV7-6 to TRBJ1-2, with unresolved D. CDR1 SGHVS and CDR2 FNYEAQ come from the germline V gene. The CDR3 is 15 residues long. CDR3 loop: CTSSLYPGITDGYTF. In nucleotides, the CDR3 is TGTACCAGCAGCTTATATCCGGGAATAACAGATGGCTACACCTTC.

This clonotype was detected a few times. CDR3 bases: TGTGCCAGCCAACAGTGGGACAGTAGCACAGATACGCAGTATTTT. Protein: CASQQWDSSTDTQYF. The rearrangement links TRBV12-3 or TRBV12-4 to TRBJ2-3, with 7 bases fitting TRBD1. The ends lost 8 bases at V and 0 bases at J; junction bases unmatched: 8. The CDR3 has 15 residues.

Ten or more counts support this clonotype. V and J are TRBV10-3 and TRBJ2-1, with D possibly TRBD2 on 5 matching bases. Trimming shortened V by 2 bases and J by 10 bases, and 6 bases separated the two germline ends. The CDR3 has 11 amino acids. CDR1 is ENHRY and CDR2 is SYGVKD in the germline V gene. The CDR3 protein is CAISETGEQFF. CDR3 coding DNA: TGTGCCATCAGTGAGACGGGGGAGCAGTTCTTC.

The rearrangement links TRBV12-3 or TRBV12-4 to TRBJ1-2, with D perhaps matching TRBD1 (5 bases). CDR3 length: 15 residues. V was cut by 6 bases and J by 7 bases, with 21 bases left in between. CDR3: CASSPTASGLGGYTF. The CDR3, as DNA: TGTGCCAGCAGCCCGACCGCCTCAGGGCTTGGTGGCTACACCTTC.

This clonotype showed up many times. The J gene is TRBJ2-5, the V gene TRBV29-1, with no clear D. The CDR3 length is 15 residues. With 0 bases removed from V and 1 base from J, the gap between germline ends came to 12 bases. Germline CDR1 is SQVTM and CDR2 is ANQGSEA. This chain's CDR3 is CSVEEGIGPQETQYF. In DNA form, the CDR3 reads TGCAGCGTTGAAGAGGGTATTGGGCCCCAAGAGACCCAGTACTTC. Based on the CDR3 plus reference TRBV29-1 and TRBJ2-5, the full variable domain is SAVISQKPSRDICQRGTSLTIQCQVDSQVTMMFWYRQQPGQSLTLIATANQGSEATYESGFVIDKFPISRPNLTFSTLTVSNMSPEDSSIYLCSVEEGIGPQETQYFGPGTRLLVL.

V usage is TRBV29-1 and J usage is TRBJ1-4; 7 bases agree with TRBD1. Germline lookup yields CDR1 SQVTM and CDR2 ANQGSEA. V dropped 3 bases and J dropped 4; count of bases not matched to a gene: 5. CDR3 size: 14 residues. The CDR3 region is CSVEGDSDNEKLFF. In nucleotides, the CDR3 is TGCAGCGTTGAGGGGGACAGCGATAATGAAAAACTGTTTTTT. The whole variable domain, filled in from reference TRBV29-1 and TRBJ1-4, reads SAVISQKPSRDICQRGTSLTIQCQVDSQVTMMFWYRQQPGQSLTLIATANQGSEATYESGFVIDKFPISRPNLTFSTLTVSNMSPEDSSIYLCSVEGDSDNEKLFFGSGTQLSVL.

The J gene is TRBJ1-1, the V gene TRBV12-3 or TRBV12-4; TRBD1 might be the D (6 bases). The V and J ends lost 7 bases and 11 bases respectively, with 17 bases between them. The length of the CDR3 is 12 residues. This CDR3 is CASTIDGGEAFF. CDR3 DNA: TGTGCCAGCACCATAGACGGGGGCGAGGCTTTCTTT.

This clonotype was seen repeatedly, ten times or more. The V call is TRBV10-3, the J call TRBJ1-2, with D possibly matching TRBD1 (6 bases). The germline CDR1 and CDR2 sequences are ENHRY and SYGVKD. Trimming took off 8 bases at V and 5 bases at J, with 18 bases between the two ends. CDR3 length: 14 amino acids. The CDR3 bases are TGTGCCATCCACAGTGGCGGGGGCGGGTATGGCTACACCTTC. This encodes CAIHSGGGGYGYTF.

CDR3 residues: CASILQGWSGYTF. As DNA, the CDR3 is TGTGCCAGCATCTTGCAGGGGTGGTCTGGCTACACCTTC. The chain uses TRBV7-8 and TRBJ1-2; tentative D call: TRBD1 (6 bases). CDR1 and CDR2 (germline): SGHVS, FQNEAQ. The CDR3 is 13 amino acids. V was shortened by 7 bases and J by 7 bases, with 16 bases between the two germline ends.

This rearrangement joins TRBV6-6 to TRBJ2-7; 9 positions match TRBD1. Germline V gene sequence: CDR1 MNHNY, CDR2 SVGAGI (reference sequence). V was pared by 7 bases and J by 7 bases, with 14 bases of the junction left unmatched. This CDR3 is 15 amino acids long. CDR3 residues: CASNLHGTGMYEQYF. The CDR3 region has the DNA TGTGCCAGCAATCTACACGGGACAGGGATGTATGAGCAGTACTTC.

This sequence joins TRBV6-2 or TRBV6-3 and TRBJ1-5; tentatively, D is TRBD1 (6 bases). Trimming took 3 bases from V and 4 from J, leaving 25 bases between them. Germline CDR1 MNHEY, CDR2 SVGEGT. This CDR3 is built from 19 residues. CDR3 nucleotides: TGTGCCAGCAGTTATAGTATGGATCCAGGACAGCCGGAAAATCAGCCCCAGCATTTT. Protein: CASSYSMDPGQPENQPQHF.

This clonotype showed up just a few times. The rearrangement uses TRBV12-3 or TRBV12-4 and TRBJ2-1, with 8 bases that match TRBD2. The V segment lost 6 bases and the J segment 3 bases; nucleotides outside the gene matches: 7. This CDR3 contains 15 residues. The CDR3 sequence is CASSRGGGGYNEQFF. The DNA for the CDR3 is TGTGCCAGCAGCCGGGGGGGCGGGGGCTACAATGAGCAGTTCTTC.

This chain joins TRBV7-3 and TRBJ2-1, with a weak D call TRBD2 (6 bases). The germline V gene has CDR1 SGHTA and CDR2 FQGTGA. Trimming cost V 5 bases and J 4 bases, with 15 bases left between them. CDR3 length equals 15 residues. In nucleotides, the CDR3 is TGTGCCAGCAGCGCCCGGACGCGGGGATACAATGAGCAGTTCTTC. Residues: CASSARTRGYNEQFF.